This entry features one TCR beta chain sequence. This clonotype came up many times. There is no known antigen for this receptor. No base quality values were provided; no much bigger clone lies one nucleotide off. The meaning of the sample's time point label: newly diagnosed GD, antithyroid drugs for less than 3 months. For both TCR sequencing and RNA sequencing, RNA was extracted from PBMCs in TRIzol. Graves' disease was diagnosed according to American Thyroid Association guidelines. Recruitment of patients was carried out at an endocrinology department in Xi'an, China. From each patient, approximately 10 milliliters of peripheral blood was collected into an EDTA anticoagulant tube. Ficoll Paque Plus density gradient separation was used to isolate PBMCs, and no further T cell sorting was performed. An Agilent 2100 Bioanalyzer and agarose gel were used to check RNA quality, while a NanoDrop 2000 measured RNA concentration.

The CDR3 spans 15 residues, from the cysteine through the phenylalanine. This entry keeps only the CDR3 DNA: 45 bases, framed from base 1. The germline V gene encodes CDR1 SGDLS and CDR2 YYNGEE. Trimming accounts for 3 bases at V and 8 bases at J, while the number of junction bases matched to no gene is 9. The sample comes from a study of regulatory T cells in long-lasting Graves disease (dated by TCRdb to the early 2020s). For context, the study as a whole: Newly diagnosed Graves' disease patients had taken antithyroid drugs for less than 3 months. This study used TCR sequencing and RNA sequencing of peripheral blood to compare persistent Graves' disease patients against newly diagnosed Graves' disease patients. The study was registered as a clinical trial and conducted in China. A total of roughly 35 samples underwent TCR sequencing: about 13 from persistent and approximately 20 from newly diagnosed Graves' disease patients. General findings and caveats noted by the study authors: Only the TCR beta chain was sequenced and analyzed. The small sample size was acknowledged by the authors as a limitation that may reduce accuracy. Lower TCR Shannon entropy and fewer highly expanded clones were observed in persistent Graves' disease patients than in newly diagnosed patients, which suggested clonal expansion. Preferential use of TRBV28, TRBJ1-2 and TRBJ2-5 was observed in persistent disease, whereas TRBV20-1 and TRBJ2-1 were favored in newly diagnosed disease. The study examined only peripheral blood because the primary lesion, thyroid tissue, could not be accessed. More public clonotypes were shared among persistent patients (roughly 3,000) than among newly diagnosed patients (over 900).

Library creation used multiplex PCR. The data were produced on an Illumina HiSeq 4000. To build TCR beta libraries, CDR3 regions were amplified by Arm-PCR using iRepertoire HTBI primers. Before sequencing, the PCR products went through gel purification. On the study's bioinformatics: Gene usage analysis of CDR3 amino acid clonotypes used the approximately 62 TRBV and more than 13 TRBJ segments found across samples. COPE and FqMerger were used to merge filtered high-quality paired reads into contigs. Contigs were aligned with BLAST to IMGT TRBV, TRBD and TRBJ reference genes, and CDR3 was defined per IMGT. Highly expanded clones were defined as clonotypes with a frequency above 0.1%. Repertoire diversity was measured by Shannon entropy, and V-J evenness by the Gini coefficient. A clonotype found in more than one individual was treated as public. Using fastp trimming at Q25 and MiXCR clonotype assembly, TCRdb reanalyzed the public sequencing data and kept in-frame beta chains. Each record represents a unique CDR3 protein, reported with the most common genes and DNA among its rows. TCRdb's processing, not the authors', yielded these V and J calls. The sample table records about 620,000 distinct CDR3 sequences; less than 20% of these occur just once. Approximately 18% of the sample belongs to the ten largest clones.

The sample also formed part of further work on T cells in Graves' hyperthyroidism and ophthalmopathy. The second study's authors report: Stable Graves' hyperthyroidism was defined as the absence of progression to ophthalmopathy over 18 months of follow-up. Hyperthyroidism patients were aged 18 to 65 years and newly diagnosed, with disease duration of less than 2 months. Exclusion was applied to patients with uncontrolled infections, other autoimmune diseases, pregnancy or lactation. Clinical symptoms, serum thyroxine and TRAb, thyroid ultrasound, and orbital computed tomography formed the basis for the diagnoses. A first-round RT-PCR of the TCR CDR3 used the HTBI primer set with the Qiagen OneStep RT-PCR kit. Most expanded thyroid clonotypes (frequency above 0.001) were also detected in blood, suggesting blood repertoires may reflect thyroid immune responses. A 13 V-J signature model separated ophthalmopathy from stable hyperthyroidism, with approximately 87% sensitivity and around 84% specificity in cross-validation and 80%/75% in testing. In validation, progression to ophthalmopathy was predicted by the model with 70.59% sensitivity and 72% to 80% specificity, a median of roughly 6 months before onset. TCR V-J signatures able to tell the groups apart were searched for in a discovery cohort of 100 or so patients, of whom roughly 42 had Graves' ophthalmopathy and around 58 had stable Graves' hyperthyroidism. Prospective prediction of ophthalmopathy was tested in an independent validation cohort consisting of roughly 20 hyperthyroidism patients and more than 15 patients who later progressed to ophthalmopathy. The roughly 90 discovery patients were divided at random into training and test sets in a 7:3 ratio. The study also compared thyroid tissue and blood T-cell repertoires from over 5 Graves' hyperthyroidism patients. Following sampling, methimazole starting at 30 mg daily was given to hyperthyroidism patients, and high-dose intravenous methylprednisolone was given to ophthalmopathy patients. A second multiplex PCR round built the libraries, followed by size selection and purification. Paired-end sequencing of the libraries was performed with 100 bp reads on an Illumina HiSeq2000. SOAPnuke was used to process the raw data, with reads discarded if the reads contained adapters or uncalled bases, had a mean Phred below 15, or lacked an exact constant-primer or identifier match. High-quality paired reads were merged with COPE v1.2.5, and unique nucleotide sequences were defined as clonotypes. MiTCR v1.1 was used to align clonotypes to the IMGT TRBV, TRBD and TRBJ reference segments. Only V-J combinations with frequency above 0.0001, covering 99% to 99.2% of repertoires, were analysed. A TCS score was defined as the ratio between F50 (clonal expansion) and ExV (chaos), using BLOSUM62-based TCRdist between CDR3 peptides within each V-J. Welch's t-statistics and random forest reduced 500 to 550 V-J features to about 13, which were used in a naive Bayes classifier (R e1071). No statistical method was used to set the sample size in advance, and investigators knew the group allocation. TCR Vbeta CDR3 sequencing of approximately 140 peripheral blood samples (roughly 41 ophthalmopathy, roughly 72 hyperthyroidism and approximately 17 progressor patients) is reported in the paper.

The sample here was peripheral blood mononuclear cells (PBMCs), taken at new diagnosis, from a patient treated with antithyroid drugs. The sequence came from a woman in her thirties with Graves disease. Donor details come from another sample of the same person, matched by shared clones. The chain links TRBV9 with TRBJ2-1, and 9 bases in between align with TRBD1. The CDR3: CASSGTGTGMHEQFF. The nucleotide sequence is given as TGTGCCAGCAGCGGCACCGGGACAGGGATGCATGAGCAGTTCTTC.